What follows describes a single TCR beta chain. TCRdb itself ran the RACE reads through MiXCR, one entry per CDR3 protein. The profile covers nearly 80,000 distinct CDR3 sequences, with about 9.3% appearing a single time and roughly 1.5% taken by the ten largest. This sample is drawn from a study of human T cells and chemical hapten exposure. In the study overall: Across the whole study, which lasted around 26 weeks, patients were given diphenylcyclopropenone on the scalp once a week.

The time point denotes: patch test 1, 2 weeks after DPC sensitization. Treatment given: therapeutic diphenylcyclopropenone sensitization with weekly scalp DPC. Sample: whole blood, taken in connection with sensitization to the hapten diphenylcyclopropenone (DPC). The TCR was taken from a woman aged 45-59 years with alopecia areata. Some clones in this sample may be carry-over from other donors' samples.

The CDR3 reads CASSWPGQNTEAFF. For the CDR3, the DNA is TGTGCCAGCAGCTGGCCGGGACAGAACACTGAAGCTTTCTTT. V is TRBV2 and J is TRBJ1-1; possible D gene TRBD1, 6 bases. V shed 6 bases and J shed 1 base, with 12 bases lying between them. Looked up from germline, CDR1 is SNHLY and CDR2 is FYNNEI. The length of the CDR3 is 14 residues.